Presented here are 28 T cell receptor beta chains from one specimen sequenced in a study of blood T cell repertoires in COVID-19 (dated by TCRdb to 2018 to 2021). The library came from the immunoSEQ multiplex PCR assay. TCRdb stores this immuneACCESS table with in-frame sequences only. Part of the clones is absent; in the studies checked, under half of the shortfall reflects unresolved V genes, and no reason is known for the rest. This sample is represented by around 260,000 clones; 70% to 90% of them were singletons. The top ten clones comprise about 4.1% of the sample. The source material was PBMCs or T cells enriched from blood (not recorded which). The receptors stem from a young woman who had recovered from COVID-19.

This chain uses TRBV5-1 with TRBJ1-5; 9 positions agree with TRBD1. V shed 4 bases and J 5 bases; nucleotides not matched to a gene: 7. The germline gives CDR1 SGHRS, CDR2 YFSETQ. The CDR3 has 15 residues. CDR3 coding DNA: TGCGCCAGCAGCGCGGGACAGGGTGGCGATCAGCCCCAGCATTTT. Protein: CASSAGQGGDQPQHF. The variable domain in full, with the rest retrieved from reference TRBV5-1 and TRBJ1-5, is KAGVTQTPRYLIKTRGQQVTLSCSPISGHRSVSWYQQTPGQGLQFLFEYFSETQRNKGNFPGRFSGRQFSNSRSEMNVSTLELGDSALYLCASSAGQGGDQPQHFGDGTRLSIL.

CDR3 in amino acids: CATSDRTGAGNTIYF. For the CDR3, the DNA is TGTGCCACCAGCGACAGAACAGGGGCTGGAAACACCATATATTTT. The J gene is TRBJ1-3, the V gene TRBV15; 7 positions match TRBD1. Germline-derived CDR1 and CDR2 are LNHNV and YYDKDF (reference sequence). The junction had 6 bases not matched to a gene; V was cut back by 5 bases and J by 2 bases. The CDR3 is made up of 15 amino acids.

V and J are TRBV15 and TRBJ1-2; TRBD1 matches 7 bases. Germline V CDR1 and CDR2: LNHNV, YYDKDF (reference sequence). The V gene end was trimmed by 4 bases and the J gene end by 4 bases; junction bases not matched to a gene: 15. There are 17 residues in the CDR3. The CDR3 protein is CATSNHRQGIARYGYTF. In DNA, the CDR3 is TGTGCCACCAGCAATCATAGACAGGGAATCGCTCGCTATGGCTACACCTTC. Combining the CDR3 with reference TRBV15 and TRBJ1-2 gives the whole variable domain DAMVIQNPRYQVTQFGKPVTLSCSQTLNHNVMYWYQQKSSQAPKLLFHYYDKDFNNEADTPDNFQSRRPNTSFCFLDIRSPGLGDTAMYLCATSNHRQGIARYGYTFGSGTRLTVV.

The rearrangement uses TRBV27 and TRBJ1-2, with 8 positions matching TRBD1. Germline V CDR1 and CDR2: MNHEY, SMNVEV (reference sequence). Trimming at V came to 11 bases and at J to 4 bases, leaving 9 bases not matched to a gene. The CDR3 covers 13 residues. The CDR3 DNA sequence: TGTGCCTCCAAACCCACAGGGGGCTATGGCTACACCTTC. Its protein product is CASKPTGGYGYTF.

This chain connects TRBV12-3 or TRBV12-4 to TRBJ1-4; perhaps TRBD1 as D (6 bases). The length of the CDR3 is 13 residues. Trimming cost V 2 bases and J 8 bases, with 9 bases left between them. The CDR3 DNA sequence: TGTGCCAGCAGTTTAAGACAGGAAGAAAAACTGTTTTTT. Translating gives CASSLRQEEKLFF.

V is TRBV7-2 and J is TRBJ2-1, with TRBD2 identical over 12 bases. Per the germline V gene, CDR1 is SGHTA and CDR2 is FQGNSA. The CDR3 consists of 15 residues. Unmatched junction bases numbered 4, after V lost 2 bases and J lost 8 bases. The CDR3 DNA sequence: TGTGCCAGCAGCTTACTGACTAGCGGGAGCCATGAGCAGTTCTTC. It is translated as CASSLLTSGSHEQFF.

The V call is TRBV28, the J call TRBJ1-2; TRBD1 is a possible D gene (6 bases). Germline values: CDR1 MDHEN, CDR2 SYDVKM. V was shortened by 6 bases and J by 3 bases, with 11 bases between the two germline ends. The CDR3 length is 13 residues. CDR3 protein: CASRTGGDYGYTF. CDR3 DNA: TGTGCCAGCAGGACGGGGGGCGACTATGGCTACACCTTC.

The rearrangement links TRBV5-6 to TRBJ2-7; TRBD1 matches 8 bases. Germline CDR1 and CDR2: SGHDT and YYEEEE. CDR3 length: 13 amino acids. Unmatched junction bases numbered 4, after V lost 7 bases and J lost 1 base. The CDR3 loop is CASSGDRSYEQYF. CDR3 DNA sequence: TGTGCCAGCTCCGGGGACAGGTCCTACGAGCAGTACTTC.

This sequence joins TRBV3-1 (or the pseudogene TRBV3-2) and TRBJ2-7, with D possibly TRBD2 on 6 matching bases. With 3 bases removed from V and 2 bases from J, the gap between germline ends came to 8 bases. The CDR3 consists of 13 residues. Germline lookup yields CDR1 LGHDT and CDR2 YNNKEL (reference sequence). The CDR3 sequence: CASSQAGTYEQYF. In DNA form, the CDR3 reads TGTGCCAGCAGCCAGGCGGGAACCTACGAGCAGTACTTC.

This chain joins TRBV20-1 and TRBJ2-3; no clear D. The CDR3 runs 11 residues. CDR1 is DFQATT, CDR2 SNEGSKA, per germline (reference sequence). Trimming took 3 bases from V and 4 from J, leaving 5 bases between them. Here the CDR3 DNA reads TGCAGTGCTAGCTTCGCAGATACGCAGTATTTT. Amino acids: CSASFADTQYF.

The J gene is TRBJ1-5, the V gene TRBV3-1 (or the pseudogene TRBV3-2); no clear D. The V gene's germline CDR1 is LGHDT and CDR2 YNNKEL (reference sequence). Trimming took 3 bases from V and 0 from J, leaving 6 bases between them. CDR3 length: 14 amino acids. The CDR3 DNA is TGTGCCAGCAGCCAGATGGCTAGCAATCAGCCCCAGCATTTT. Its protein product is CASSQMASNQPQHF.

The chain employs TRBV30 and TRBJ1-1; TRBD1 aligns across 7 bases. Germline V gene lookup returns CDR1 GTSNPN and CDR2 SVGIG (reference sequence). V shed 0 bases and J 11 bases; nucleotides not matched to a gene: 9. The CDR3 runs 13 residues. The CDR3 DNA reads TGTGCCTGGAGTGTAAAGGCAGGGGGGTCTGCTTTCTTT. This codes for CAWSVKAGGSAFF.

The V and J genes are TRBV7-9 and TRBJ2-1; TRBD2 matches at 9 bases. V shed 11 bases and J 6 bases; nucleotides not matched to a gene: 11. Germline V CDR1 and CDR2: SEHNR, FQNEAQ (reference sequence). The CDR3 contains 14 residues. The CDR3 nucleotides read TGTGCCTGGGGAGGGCTAGCGGGGATCAATGAGCAGTTCTTC. Its translation is CAWGGLAGINEQFF.

V is TRBV7-9 and J is TRBJ1-1; 7 bases are shared with TRBD1. The length of the CDR3 is 18 residues. CDR1 SEHNR and CDR2 FQNEAQ come from the germline V gene (reference sequence). Trimming removed 5 bases from V and 3 bases from J; junction bases left unmatched: 18. The CDR3 coding sequence is TGTGCCAGCAGCCCACCGAACGGAGAGGGGGCACCCGACACTGAAGCTTTCTTT. This codes for CASSPPNGEGAPDTEAFF.

The rearrangement joins TRBV19 to TRBJ1-1; D not certain. Germline V lookup: CDR1 LNHDA, CDR2 SQIVND (reference sequence). V was pared by 8 bases and J by 0 bases, with 16 bases between. CDR3 size: 15 residues. The CDR3 loop reads CASCPGGAMNTEAFF. CDR3 bases: TGTGCCAGTTGCCCTGGTGGAGCGATGAACACTGAAGCTTTCTTT.

The sample holds a few counts of this clone. This chain joins TRBV30 and TRBJ1-5; maybe TRBD1 (5 bases). Germline V gene data show CDR1 as GTSNPN and CDR2 as SVGIG (reference sequence). This CDR3 region has 15 residues. Trimming shortened V by 1 base and J by 1 base, and 11 bases separated the two germline ends. This CDR3 is CAWSAGKGSNQPQHF. The CDR3 DNA follows: TGTGCCTGGAGTGCAGGGAAGGGGAGCAATCAGCCCCAGCATTTT.

This chain joins TRBV7-8 and TRBJ1-5; the D is unclear. The CDR3 covers 14 residues. Trimming cost V 3 bases and J 5 bases, with 11 bases left between them. Germline values: CDR1 SGHVS, CDR2 FQNEAQ. CDR3 residues: CASSFTASDQPQHF. DNA for the CDR3: TGTGCCAGCAGCTTTACAGCCTCAGATCAGCCCCAGCATTTT. Based on the CDR3 plus reference TRBV7-8 and TRBJ1-5, the full variable domain is GAGVSQSPRYKVAKRGQDVALRCDPISGHVSLFWYQQALGQGPEFLTYFQNEAQLDKSGLPSDRFFAERPEGSVSTLKIQRTQQEDSAVYLCASSFTASDQPQHFGDGTRLSIL.

V and J are TRBV2 and TRBJ2-7; 11 positions agree with TRBD2. The CDR3 is 14 amino acids. The germline CDR1 and CDR2 sequences are SNHLY and FYNNEI. The J segment lost 6 bases and the V segment lost 8 bases, leaving 9 bases of the junction unmatched. The CDR3 sequence is CASHLSGRAREQYF. In DNA, the CDR3 is TGTGCCAGCCATCTTAGCGGGAGGGCCCGCGAGCAGTACTTC.

The V call is TRBV9, the J call TRBJ1-2, with 8 bases lining up with TRBD1. CDR1 and CDR2 from the germline V gene are SGDLS and YYNGEE. Germline trimming cut 3 bases from V and 4 bases from J; bases unmatched to any gene: 8. The CDR3 has 15 amino acids. CDR3 amino acids: CASSGPTGVGYGYTF. The CDR3 DNA reads TGTGCCAGCAGCGGTCCGACAGGGGTCGGCTATGGCTACACCTTC.

The chain is built from TRBV5-4 and TRBJ1-6; TRBD1 matches at 7 bases. Trimming removed 4 bases from V and 3 bases from J; junction bases left unmatched: 10. CDR1 and CDR2 from the germline V gene are SGHNT and YYREEE (reference sequence). The CDR3 runs 17 residues. Here the CDR3 DNA reads TGTGCCAGCAGCGACACCCCGGGACAGCACTATAATTCACCCCTCCACTTT. This gives the protein CASSDTPGQHYNSPLHF.

This chain connects TRBV4-2 to TRBJ2-2, with 7 bases that match TRBD2. This CDR3 region has 15 residues. The germline CDR1 and CDR2 sequences are LGHNA and YNFKEQ. The trim removed 5 bases at V and 5 bases at J, leaving 8 bases unmatched. CDR3 sequence reads: CASSSHTSVTGELFF. The CDR3 region has the DNA TGTGCCAGCAGCTCCCACACTAGCGTTACCGGGGAGCTGTTTTTT.

The chain has TRBV7-9 and TRBJ1-2, with 10 bases lining up with TRBD1. The junction had 14 bases not matched to a gene; V was cut back by 3 bases and J by 7 bases. Germline CDR1 reads SEHNR; CDR2 reads FQNEAQ (reference sequence). This CDR3 has 17 amino acids. CDR3: CASSFGRGRDRGPGYTF. The CDR3, as DNA: TGTGCCAGCAGCTTTGGCCGAGGCCGGGACAGGGGCCCTGGCTACACCTTC.

The chain uses TRBV12-3 or TRBV12-4 and TRBJ1-6; no reliable D call. V gave up 7 bases and J gave up 10 bases, with 11 bases separating them. The CDR3 runs 12 residues. The CDR3 DNA sequence: TGTGCCAGCACCTCGTTGGGCTCACCCCTCCACTTT. The encoded protein is CASTSLGSPLHF.

The V and J genes are TRBV7-9 and TRBJ2-3; D remains ambiguous. Trimming pared 3 bases from V and 3 bases from J, leaving 13 bases between. This CDR3 spans 15 amino acids. Germline CDR1 and CDR2: SEHNR and FQNEAQ (reference sequence). Here the CDR3 reads CASSFDISGTDTQYF. DNA of the CDR3: TGTGCCAGCAGCTTCGACATATCTGGGACAGATACGCAGTATTTT.

The chain uses TRBV5-1 and TRBJ1-5; D not certain. Germline CDR1 is SGHRS and CDR2 is YFSETQ. With 0 bases removed from V and 5 bases from J, the gap between germline ends came to 15 bases. This CDR3 has 16 residues. CDR3 sequence: CASSLALESPHQPQHF. DNA of the CDR3: TGCGCCAGCAGCTTGGCCCTAGAATCTCCTCATCAGCCCCAGCATTTT.

Only one count was recorded for this clone. V usage is TRBV6-5 and J usage is TRBJ2-3; 9 nucleotides agree with TRBD2. The CDR3 covers 13 residues. The junction had 4 bases not matched to a gene; V was cut back by 6 bases and J by 6 bases. The germline CDR1 and CDR2 sequences are MNHEY and SVGAGI. The CDR3 is CASRAGGPDTQYF. CDR3 DNA sequence: TGTGCCAGCAGGGCGGGAGGGCCCGATACGCAGTATTTT.

This chain uses TRBV2 with TRBJ1-5; 7 bases line up with TRBD1. CDR1 and CDR2 (germline): SNHLY, FYNNEI. This CDR3 comprises 17 residues. J was trimmed by 2 bases and V by 6 bases; bases with no gene match: 13. Here the CDR3 reads CASRSDRVGRGNQPQHF. The CDR3 DNA sequence: TGTGCCAGCAGATCAGACAGGGTGGGACGGGGCAATCAGCCCCAGCATTTT.

The chain uses TRBV6-2 or TRBV6-3 and TRBJ1-1, with a weak D call TRBD1 (6 bases). CDR3 length: 14 amino acids. Germline V gene sequence: CDR1 MNHEY, CDR2 SVGEGT. V was pared by 5 bases and J by 4 bases, with 14 bases between. Written as DNA, the CDR3 is TGTGCCAGCAGTACAGGGCTAGTCGGCACTGAAGCTTTCTTT. It codes for CASSTGLVGTEAFF.